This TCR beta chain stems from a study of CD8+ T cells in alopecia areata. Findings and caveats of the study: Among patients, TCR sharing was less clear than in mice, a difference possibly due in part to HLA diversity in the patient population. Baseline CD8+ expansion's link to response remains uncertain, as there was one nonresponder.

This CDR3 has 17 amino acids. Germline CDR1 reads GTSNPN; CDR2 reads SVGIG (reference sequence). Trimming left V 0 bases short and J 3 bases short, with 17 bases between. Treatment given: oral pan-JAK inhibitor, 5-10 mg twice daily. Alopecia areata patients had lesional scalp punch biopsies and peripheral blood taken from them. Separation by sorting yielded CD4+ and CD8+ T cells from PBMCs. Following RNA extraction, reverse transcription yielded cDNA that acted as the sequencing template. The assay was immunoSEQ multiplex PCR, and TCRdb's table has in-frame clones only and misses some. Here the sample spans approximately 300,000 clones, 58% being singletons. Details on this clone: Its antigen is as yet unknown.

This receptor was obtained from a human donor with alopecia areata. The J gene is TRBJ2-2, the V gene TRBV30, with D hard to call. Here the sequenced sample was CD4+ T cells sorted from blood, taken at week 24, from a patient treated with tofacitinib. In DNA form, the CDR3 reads TGTGCCTGGAGTGTAATTGGGTCTCCCTTTGACACCGGGGAGCTGTTTTTT. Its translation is CAWSVIGSPFDTGELFF.